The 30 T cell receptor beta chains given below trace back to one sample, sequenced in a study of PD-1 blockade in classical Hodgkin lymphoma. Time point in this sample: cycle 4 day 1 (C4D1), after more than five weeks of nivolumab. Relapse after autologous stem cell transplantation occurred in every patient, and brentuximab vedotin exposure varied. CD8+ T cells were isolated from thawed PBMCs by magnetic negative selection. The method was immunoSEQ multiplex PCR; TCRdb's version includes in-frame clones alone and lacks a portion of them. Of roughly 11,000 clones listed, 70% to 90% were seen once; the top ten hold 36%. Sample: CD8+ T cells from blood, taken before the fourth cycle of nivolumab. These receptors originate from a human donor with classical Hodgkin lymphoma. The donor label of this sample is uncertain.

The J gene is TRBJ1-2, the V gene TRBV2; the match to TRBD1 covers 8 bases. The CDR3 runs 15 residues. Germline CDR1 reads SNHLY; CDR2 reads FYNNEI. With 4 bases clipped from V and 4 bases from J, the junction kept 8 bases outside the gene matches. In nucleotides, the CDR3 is TGTGCCAGCAGTGTAAAACCGACAGGGGCCTATGGCTACACCTTC. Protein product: CASSVKPTGAYGYTF.

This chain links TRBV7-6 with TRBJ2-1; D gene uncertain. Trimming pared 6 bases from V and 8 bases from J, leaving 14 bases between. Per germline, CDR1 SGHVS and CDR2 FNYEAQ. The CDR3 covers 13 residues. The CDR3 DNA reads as TGTGCCAGCAGTCCAACCGTCCTGGATGAGCAGTTCTTC. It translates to CASSPTVLDEQFF.

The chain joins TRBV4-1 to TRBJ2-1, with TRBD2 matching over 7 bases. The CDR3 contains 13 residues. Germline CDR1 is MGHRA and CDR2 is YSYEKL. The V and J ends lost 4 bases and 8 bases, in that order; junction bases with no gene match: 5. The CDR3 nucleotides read TGCGCCAGCAGCCCGGTGGCGGGGGATGAGCAGTTCTTC. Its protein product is CASSPVAGDEQFF.

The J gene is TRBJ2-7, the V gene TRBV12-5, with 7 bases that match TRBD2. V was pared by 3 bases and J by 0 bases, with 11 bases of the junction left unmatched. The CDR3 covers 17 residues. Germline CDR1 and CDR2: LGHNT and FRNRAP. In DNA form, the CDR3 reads TGTGCTAGTGGTTTCTCGGTAGCGGGCAGAGACTCCTACGAGCAGTACTTC. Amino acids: CASGFSVAGRDSYEQYF.

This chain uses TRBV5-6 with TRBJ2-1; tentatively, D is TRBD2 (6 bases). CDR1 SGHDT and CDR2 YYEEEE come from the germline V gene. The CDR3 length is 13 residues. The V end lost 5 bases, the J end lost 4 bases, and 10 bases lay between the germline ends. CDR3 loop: CASRGRGYNEQFF. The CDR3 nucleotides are TGTGCCAGCAGAGGCCGGGGGTACAATGAGCAGTTCTTC.

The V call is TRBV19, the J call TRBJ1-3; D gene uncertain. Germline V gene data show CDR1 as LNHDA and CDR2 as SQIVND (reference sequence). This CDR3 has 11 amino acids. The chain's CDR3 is CVTNSGNTIYF. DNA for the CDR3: TGTGTCACTAACTCTGGAAACACCATATATTTT. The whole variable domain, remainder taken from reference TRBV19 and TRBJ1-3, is DGGITQSPKYLFRKEGQNVTLSCEQNLNHDAMYWYRQDPGQGLRLIYYSQIVNDFQKGDIAEGYSVSREKKESFPLTVTSAQKNPTAFYLCVTNSGNTIYFGEGSWLTVV.

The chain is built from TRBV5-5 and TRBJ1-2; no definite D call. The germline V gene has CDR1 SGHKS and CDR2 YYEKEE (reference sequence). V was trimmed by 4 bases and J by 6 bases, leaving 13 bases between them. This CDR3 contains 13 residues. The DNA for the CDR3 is TGTGCCAGCAGCCTAGACCCATTTAATGGCTACACCTTC. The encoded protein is CASSLDPFNGYTF.

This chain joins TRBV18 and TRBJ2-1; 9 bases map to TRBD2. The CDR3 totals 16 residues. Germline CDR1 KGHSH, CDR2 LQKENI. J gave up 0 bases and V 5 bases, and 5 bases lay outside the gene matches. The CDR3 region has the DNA TGTGCCAGCTCATCCGGACTAGCGAGCTCCTACAATGAGCAGTTCTTC. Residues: CASSSGLASSYNEQFF.

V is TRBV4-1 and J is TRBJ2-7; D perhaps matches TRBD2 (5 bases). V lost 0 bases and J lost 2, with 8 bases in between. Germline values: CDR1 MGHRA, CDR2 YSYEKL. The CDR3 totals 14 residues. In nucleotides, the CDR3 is TGCGCCAGCAGCCAAGATCCGGGGACCTACGAGCAGTACTTC. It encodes CASSQDPGTYEQYF.

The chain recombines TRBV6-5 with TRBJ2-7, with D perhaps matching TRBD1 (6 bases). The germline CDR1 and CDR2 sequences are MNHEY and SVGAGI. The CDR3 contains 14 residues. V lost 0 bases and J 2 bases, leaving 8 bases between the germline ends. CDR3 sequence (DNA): TGTGCCAGCAGTTACTCGGGGACACCCTACGAGCAGTACTTC. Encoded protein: CASSYSGTPYEQYF.

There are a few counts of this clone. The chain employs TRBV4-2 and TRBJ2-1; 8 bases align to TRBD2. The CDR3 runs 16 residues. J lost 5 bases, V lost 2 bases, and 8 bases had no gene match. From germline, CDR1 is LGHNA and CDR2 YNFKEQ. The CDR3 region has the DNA TGTGCCAGCAGCCAAACCGGGACTAGTCCCCACAATGAGCAGTTCTTC. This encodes CASSQTGTSPHNEQFF.

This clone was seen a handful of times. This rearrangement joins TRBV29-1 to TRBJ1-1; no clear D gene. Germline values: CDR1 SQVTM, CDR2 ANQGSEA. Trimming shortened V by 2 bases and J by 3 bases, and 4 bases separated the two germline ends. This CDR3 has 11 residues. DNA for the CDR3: TGCAGCGTTGAACGGGACACTGAAGCTTTCTTT. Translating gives CSVERDTEAFF.

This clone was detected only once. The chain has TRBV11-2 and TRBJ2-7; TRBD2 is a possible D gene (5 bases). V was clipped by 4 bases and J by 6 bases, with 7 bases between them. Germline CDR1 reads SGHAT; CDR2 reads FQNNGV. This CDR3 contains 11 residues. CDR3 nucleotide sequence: TGTGCCAGCAGCTCCGGACTCGAGCAGTACTTC. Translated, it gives CASSSGLEQYF.

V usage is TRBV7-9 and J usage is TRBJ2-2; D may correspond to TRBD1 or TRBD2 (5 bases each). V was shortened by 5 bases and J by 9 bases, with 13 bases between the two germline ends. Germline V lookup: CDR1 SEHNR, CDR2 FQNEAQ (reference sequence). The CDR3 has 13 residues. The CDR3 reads CASSPRDDWELFF. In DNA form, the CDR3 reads TGTGCCAGCAGCCCCCGGGACGACTGGGAGCTGTTTTTT.

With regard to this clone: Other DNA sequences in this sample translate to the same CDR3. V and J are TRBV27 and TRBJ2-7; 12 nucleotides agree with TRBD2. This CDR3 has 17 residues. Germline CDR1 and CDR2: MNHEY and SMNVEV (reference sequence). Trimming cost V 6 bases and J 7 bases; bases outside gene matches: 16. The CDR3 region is CASSLPLSSGRVWEQYF. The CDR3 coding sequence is TGTGCCAGCAGCCTCCCCCTCTCTAGCGGGAGGGTCTGGGAGCAGTACTTC.

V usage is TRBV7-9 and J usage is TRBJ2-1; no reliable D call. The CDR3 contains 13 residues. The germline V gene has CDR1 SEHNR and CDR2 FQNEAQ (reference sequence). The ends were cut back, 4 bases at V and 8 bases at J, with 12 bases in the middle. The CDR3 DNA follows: TGTGCCAGCAGCTCCAGCCCCCTGGATGAGCAGTTCTTC. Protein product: CASSSSPLDEQFF.

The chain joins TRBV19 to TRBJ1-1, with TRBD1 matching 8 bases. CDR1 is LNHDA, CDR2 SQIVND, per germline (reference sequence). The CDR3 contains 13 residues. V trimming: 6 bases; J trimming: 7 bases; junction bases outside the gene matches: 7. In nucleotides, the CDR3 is TGTGCCAGTAGCTCTTCCGACAGGGGTGAAGCTTTCTTT. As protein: CASSSSDRGEAFF.

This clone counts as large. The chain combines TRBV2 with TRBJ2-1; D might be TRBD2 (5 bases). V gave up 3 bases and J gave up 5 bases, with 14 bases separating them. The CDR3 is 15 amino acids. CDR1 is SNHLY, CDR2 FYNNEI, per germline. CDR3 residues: CASSDPGGNNNEQFF. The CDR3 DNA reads TGTGCCAGCAGTGATCCCGGAGGAAACAACAATGAGCAGTTCTTC.

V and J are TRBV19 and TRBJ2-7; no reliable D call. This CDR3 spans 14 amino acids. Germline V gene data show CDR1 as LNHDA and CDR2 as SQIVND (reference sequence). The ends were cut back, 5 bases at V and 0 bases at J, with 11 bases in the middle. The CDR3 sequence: CASSLVGASYEQYF. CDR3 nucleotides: TGTGCCAGTAGTCTAGTGGGCGCCTCCTACGAGCAGTACTTC.

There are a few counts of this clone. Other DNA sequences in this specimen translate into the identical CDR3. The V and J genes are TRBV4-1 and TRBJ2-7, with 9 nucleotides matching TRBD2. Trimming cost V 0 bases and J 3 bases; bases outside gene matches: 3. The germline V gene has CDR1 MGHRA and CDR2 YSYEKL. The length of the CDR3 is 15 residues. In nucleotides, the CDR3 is TGCGCCAGCAGCCAAGAGAGCGGGAGGAACTACGAGCAGTACTTC. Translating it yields CASSQESGRNYEQYF.

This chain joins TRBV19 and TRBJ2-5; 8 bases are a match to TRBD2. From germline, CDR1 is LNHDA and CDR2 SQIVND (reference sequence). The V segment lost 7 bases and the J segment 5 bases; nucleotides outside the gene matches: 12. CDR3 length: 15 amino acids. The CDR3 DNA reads TGTGCCAGTAACCACTTCAGCGGGAGTTATGAGACCCAGTACTTC. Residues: CASNHFSGSYETQYF. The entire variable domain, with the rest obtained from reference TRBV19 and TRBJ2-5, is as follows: DGGITQSPKYLFRKEGQNVTLSCEQNLNHDAMYWYRQDPGQGLRLIYYSQIVNDFQKGDIAEGYSVSREKKESFPLTVTSAQKNPTAFYLCASNHFSGSYETQYFGPGTRLLVL.

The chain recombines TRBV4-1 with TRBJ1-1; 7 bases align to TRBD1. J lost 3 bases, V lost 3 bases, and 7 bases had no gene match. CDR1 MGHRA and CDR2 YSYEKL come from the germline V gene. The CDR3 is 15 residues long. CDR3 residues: CASSQPLQGYTEAFF. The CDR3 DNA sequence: TGCGCCAGCAGCCAGCCCCTACAGGGGTACACTGAAGCTTTCTTT.

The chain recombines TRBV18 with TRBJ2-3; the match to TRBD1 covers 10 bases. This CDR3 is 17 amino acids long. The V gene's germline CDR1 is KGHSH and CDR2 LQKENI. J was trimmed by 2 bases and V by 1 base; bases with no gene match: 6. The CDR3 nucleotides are TGTGCCAGCTCACCACAGGACAGGGGGAAGGTCACAGATACGCAGTATTTT. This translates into CASSPQDRGKVTDTQYF.

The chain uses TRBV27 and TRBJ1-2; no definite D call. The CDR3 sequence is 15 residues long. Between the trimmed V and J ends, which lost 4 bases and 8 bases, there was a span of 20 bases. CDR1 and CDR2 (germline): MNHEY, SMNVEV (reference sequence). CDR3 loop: CASSSPDSPGSGYTF. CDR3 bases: TGTGCCAGCAGTTCTCCCGACTCTCCCGGGAGCGGCTACACCTTC.

The chain's CDR3 is CASRMRGGTEAFF. The CDR3 DNA reads as TGTGCCAGCAGGATGAGGGGGGGCACTGAAGCTTTCTTT. This rearrangement joins TRBV28 to TRBJ1-1; TRBD1 might be the D (6 bases). The germline V and J ends were trimmed by 6 bases and 4 bases, with 12 bases remaining between them. Per the germline V gene, CDR1 is MDHEN and CDR2 is SYDVKM. CDR3 length: 13 residues. Together with reference TRBV28 and TRBJ1-1, the CDR3 gives the full variable domain: DVKVTQSSRYLVKRTGEKVFLECVQDMDHENMFWYRQDPGLGLRLIYFSYDVKMKEKGDIPEGYSVSREKKERFSLILESASTNQTSMYLCASRMRGGTEAFFGQGTRLTVV.

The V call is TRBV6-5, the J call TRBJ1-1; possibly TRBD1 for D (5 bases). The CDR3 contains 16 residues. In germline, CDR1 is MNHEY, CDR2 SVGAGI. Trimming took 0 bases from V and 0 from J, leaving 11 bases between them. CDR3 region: CASSYSGPGLNTEAFF. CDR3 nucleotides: TGTGCCAGCAGTTACTCTGGGCCAGGGCTGAACACTGAAGCTTTCTTT.

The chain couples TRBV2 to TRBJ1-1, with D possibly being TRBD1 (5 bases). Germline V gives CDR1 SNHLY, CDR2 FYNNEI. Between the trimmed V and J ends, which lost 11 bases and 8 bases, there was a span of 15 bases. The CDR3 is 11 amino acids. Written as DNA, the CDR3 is TGTGCCCGAGGGGACGGGACGGAAGCTTTCTTT. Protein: CARGDGTEAFF. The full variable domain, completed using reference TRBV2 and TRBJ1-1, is EPEVTQTPSHQVTQMGQEVILRCVPISNHLYFYWYRQILGQKVEFLVSFYNNEISEKSEIFDDQFSVERPDGSNFTLKIRSTKLEDSAMYFCARGDGTEAFFGQGTRLTVV.

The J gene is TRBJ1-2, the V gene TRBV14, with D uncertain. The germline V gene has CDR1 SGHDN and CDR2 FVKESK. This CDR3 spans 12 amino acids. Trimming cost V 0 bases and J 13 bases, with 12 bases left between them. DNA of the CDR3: TGTGCCAGCAGCCAAGACGTCCCGACGTTCACCTTC. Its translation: CASSQDVPTFTF.

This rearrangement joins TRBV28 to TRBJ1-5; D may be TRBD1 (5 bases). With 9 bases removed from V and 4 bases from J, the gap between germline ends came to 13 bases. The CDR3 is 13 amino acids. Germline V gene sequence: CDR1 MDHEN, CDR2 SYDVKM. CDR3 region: CASQHRGNQPQHF. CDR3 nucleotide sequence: TGTGCCAGTCAGCATAGGGGAAATCAGCCCCAGCATTTT.

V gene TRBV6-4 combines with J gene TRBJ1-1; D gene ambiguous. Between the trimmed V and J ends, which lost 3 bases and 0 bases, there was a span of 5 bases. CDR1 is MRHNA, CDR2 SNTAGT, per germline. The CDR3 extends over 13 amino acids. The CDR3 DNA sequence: TGTGCCAGCAGTGAAGCCTTGAACACTGAAGCTTTCTTT. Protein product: CASSEALNTEAFF.